This T cell receptor beta chain was sequenced in a study of T cells in Graves' hyperthyroidism and ophthalmopathy. As regards this clonotype: Its antigen is currently unknown.

RNA transcripts were the template for amplifying TCR beta CDR3 regions. With the HTBI primer set, the TCR CDR3 went through a first round of RT-PCR. TCRdb re-called the multiplex PCR reads with MiXCR, one entry per CDR3 protein. Altogether almost 600,000 distinct CDR3 sequences are present, about 45% being singletons, with the ten largest covering more than 7%. This CDR3 contains 14 residues. CDR1 DFQATT and CDR2 SNEGSKA come from the germline V gene (reference sequence). V shed 6 bases and J 10 bases; nucleotides not matched to a gene: 15. Reasons for excluding patients were uncontrolled infection, other autoimmune disease, pregnancy or lactation. Study-wide results and limits: A 13 V-J signature model discriminated ophthalmopathy versus stable hyperthyroidism.

The chain combines TRBV20-1 with TRBJ1-2; 9 bases are shared with TRBD1. Sequenced sample: peripheral blood or thyroid tissue (not recorded which). This receptor was identified in a woman between 18 and 29 years old with Graves' hyperthyroidism. The DNA of the CDR3 is TGCAGTGCCCCTCCAGGGGACAGGGAGGGATTCTACACCTTC. Translation gives CSAPPGDREGFYTF.